What follows is one T cell receptor beta chain and its context. The antigen remains undetermined. The data belong to a study of cytomegalovirus exposure and HLA in healthy donors. Study observations and caveats: Information on immune exposure was restricted to one variable (CMV serostatus). The later analysis indicated that the majority of CMV-associated TCR beta chains appeared HLA-restricted.

13 Jbeta primers and 60 Vbeta primers were used for the PCR. Method: immunoSEQ multiplex PCR; TCRdb's copy keeps in-frame clones and lacks some. The sample yields about 120,000 clones, over 65% seen once. The V gene's germline CDR1 is LNHDA and CDR2 SQIVND (reference sequence). J was trimmed by 2 bases and V by 3 bases; bases with no gene match: 8. The CDR3 spans 16 residues. The sequenced sample consisted of PBMCs. The sequence came from a female donor in good health and CMV-seronegative. The rearrangement joins TRBV19 to TRBJ2-7, with TRBD1 matching over 9 bases. The CDR3 spells CASSMGWDRAPYEQYF. The CDR3 coding sequence is TGTGCCAGTAGTATGGGGTGGGACAGGGCCCCCTACGAGCAGTACTTC.